This T cell receptor (beta chain) stems from a study of blood T cell repertoires in COVID-19. Looking at the study overall: Italy, Spain and the United States were the sources of the convalescent and acute COVID-19 samples. The cDNA or gDNA used as material had been derived from T cells, B-cell-depleted T cells, or PBMCs.

As handled by the study authors: It was from reference gene primer amplification that nucleated cell counts were estimated. The protocol was immunoSEQ multiplex PCR, while the TCRdb copy is restricted to in-frame clones and leaves out a portion. V, J and clone size reflect that table, while D and trimming were determined from the DNA. The table lists a few hundred thousand clones, over 80% of them singletons. The ends were cut back, 9 bases at V and 2 bases at J, with 19 bases in the middle. The CDR3 spans 15 residues. Germline CDR1 and CDR2: SGHDN and FVKESK. This clonotype was obtained from a man between 18 and 29 years old with acute COVID-19. The rearrangement links TRBV14 to TRBJ1-1; perhaps TRBD1 as D (6 bases). Sequencing was performed on PBMCs or T cells enriched from blood (not recorded which). Written as DNA, the CDR3 is TGTGCCAGTTCTCGACCGGGACACTCAAACACTGAAGCTTTCTTT. It encodes CASSRPGHSNTEAFF.